This entry lists 3 T cell receptor beta chains sequenced from one sample in a study of radiotherapy plus CTLA-4 blockade in lung cancer. Profiled with immunoSEQ multiplex PCR; TCRdb holds only in-frame clones, not every one. Of 49,000 or so clones detected, around 69% appear once; the ten largest clones hold under 9.5%. The material was peripheral blood, obtained from a patient treated with radiotherapy plus ipilimumab. All receptors come from a human donor with non-small cell lung cancer who had stable disease on radiotherapy plus ipilimumab.

This clone was found many times. The chain combines TRBV6-5 with TRBJ1-2, with TRBD1 as a possible D gene (5 bases). Germline V gene lookup returns CDR1 MNHEY and CDR2 SVGAGI. V was trimmed by 0 bases and J by 4 bases, leaving 12 bases between them. This CDR3 is built from 15 residues. The CDR3 is CASSYSGTEFYGYTF. The CDR3 DNA follows: TGTGCCAGCAGTTACTCGGGGACTGAATTCTATGGCTACACCTTC.

The chain has TRBV18 and TRBJ2-2; the D is unclear. The V gene lost 3 bases and the J gene lost 4 bases, with 9 bases spanning the gap. CDR1 is KGHSH, CDR2 LQKENI, per germline. The CDR3 is 14 residues long. CDR3 region: CASSPRRATGELFF. In DNA, the CDR3 is TGTGCCAGCTCACCGCGCCGGGCCACCGGGGAGCTGTTTTTT.

The J gene is TRBJ1-1, the V gene TRBV14; 7 positions agree with TRBD1. The V and J ends lost 4 bases and 0 bases, in that order; junction bases with no gene match: 2. Germline V gene sequence: CDR1 SGHDN, CDR2 FVKESK. CDR3 size: 14 residues. In DNA, the CDR3 is TGTGCCAGCAGCCGGACAGGCCTGAACACTGAAGCTTTCTTT. Its protein is CASSRTGLNTEAFF.